One and the same sample provided the 13 T cell receptor beta chains below, sequenced in a study of cytotoxic CD8 clonotypes in ibrutinib-treated CLL. Assay used: immunoSEQ multiplex PCR; TCRdb lists only in-frame clones, some missing. In the table there are around 300,000 clones, around four fifths of which are singletons. The source was PBMCs, collected before ibrutinib treatment. These receptors all come from a human donor with chronic lymphocytic leukemia.

The rearrangement links TRBV6-5 to TRBJ1-1; D remains unclear. The length of the CDR3 is 14 residues. Germline-derived CDR1 and CDR2 are MNHEY and SVGAGI. V dropped 7 bases and J dropped 0 bases, with 12 bases sitting between them. The DNA for the CDR3 is TGTGCCAGCAAAAATGGACGGATGAACACTGAAGCTTTCTTT. Its translation: CASKNGRMNTEAFF.

This clone was seen more than once but under ten times. This sequence joins TRBV2 and TRBJ1-4, with 10 bases that match TRBD1. The germline V gene encodes CDR1 SNHLY and CDR2 FYNNEI. This CDR3 has 15 residues. J gave up 8 bases and V 4 bases, and 7 bases lay outside the gene matches. CDR3 protein: CASSGQTGGDEKLFF. The DNA for the CDR3 is TGTGCCAGCAGTGGTCAGACAGGGGGCGACGAAAAACTGTTTTTT.

The rearrangement links TRBV27 to TRBJ2-7; TRBD1 matches at 8 bases. Germline lookup yields CDR1 MNHEY and CDR2 SMNVEV (reference sequence). This CDR3 contains 15 residues. V lost 3 bases and J lost 4; bases outside the gene matches: 8. CDR3 DNA: TGTGCCAGCAGTTTTAGCCGACAGGGGATTTACGAGCAGTACTTC. Amino acid sequence: CASSFSRQGIYEQYF.

The chain links TRBV30 to TRBJ1-2; TRBD1 matches 8 bases. CDR1 and CDR2 from the germline V gene are GTSNPN and SVGIG (reference sequence). Trimming removed 3 bases from V and 7 bases from J; junction bases left unmatched: 10. The CDR3 totals 14 residues. The CDR3 DNA follows: TGTGCCTGGAGGTGGACAGGGACCTATAGTGGCTACACCTTC. It translates to CAWRWTGTYSGYTF.

J is TRBJ1-2 and V is TRBV5-1; weak D call: TRBD1 (6 bases). Trimming took off 4 bases at V and 8 bases at J, with 15 bases between the two ends. The CDR3 is 13 residues long. Germline-derived CDR1 and CDR2 are SGHRS and YFSETQ. CDR3 amino acids: CASSGQPGGGYTF. CDR3 coding DNA: TGCGCCAGCAGCGGACAGCCTGGAGGGGGCTACACCTTC.

This clone showed up just once. The gene calls are TRBV10-2 and TRBJ1-3; TRBD1 is a possible D gene (5 bases). This CDR3 comprises 16 residues. V was shortened by 4 bases and J by 0 bases, with 13 bases between the two germline ends. Per germline, CDR1 WSHSY and CDR2 SAAADI. CDR3 sequence reads: CASSGGTPDSGNTIYF. CDR3 in DNA: TGCGCCAGCAGTGGAGGGACTCCAGACTCTGGAAACACCATATATTTT.

In nucleotides, the CDR3 is TGCGCCAGCAGCCAAGCCGAGACAGGGGGCTACGAGCAGTACTTC. It encodes CASSQAETGGYEQYF. The chain joins TRBV4-1 to TRBJ2-5, with 9 positions matching TRBD1. The J call is uncertain, as TRBJ2-7 better fits the DNA end. Germline-derived CDR1 and CDR2 are MGHRA and YSYEKL. There are 15 residues in the CDR3.

The gene calls are TRBV10-1 and TRBJ2-1, with a possible D match to TRBD2 (6 bases). Between the trimmed V and J ends, which lost 0 bases and 1 base, there was a span of 13 bases. The CDR3 spans 17 residues. Germline V gene data show CDR1 as WNHNN and CDR2 as SYGVQD (reference sequence). The CDR3 DNA reads TGCGCCAGCAGTGAGTCGGGACTGTCCAGGTCCTACAATGAGCAGTTCTTC. Translated, it gives CASSESGLSRSYNEQFF.

V usage is TRBV5-4 and J usage is TRBJ2-1; 8 bases fit TRBD2. This CDR3 region has 14 residues. Germline CDR1 and CDR2: SGHNT and YYREEE (reference sequence). V was pared by 0 bases and J by 8 bases, with 4 bases of the junction left unmatched. CDR3 bases: TGTGCCAGCAGCTTGGTCGGGAGGGGGTATGAGCAGTTCTTC. It specifies CASSLVGRGYEQFF. The full variable domain, in which reference TRBV5-4 and TRBJ2-1 provide the parts outside the CDR3, is ETGVTQSPTHLIKTRGQQVTLRCSSQSGHNTVSWYQQALGQGPQFIFQYYREEENGRGNFPPRFSGLQFPNYSSELNVNALELDDSALYLCASSLVGRGYEQFFGPGTRLTVL.

In DNA form, the CDR3 reads TGTGCCAGCAGCAATATAGGGCATACGCAGTATTTT. This gives the protein CASSNIGHTQYF. The chain combines TRBV7-9 with TRBJ2-3; D unclear. Germline-derived CDR1 and CDR2 are SEHNR and FQNEAQ (reference sequence). The CDR3 is 12 amino acids. The ends were cut back, 5 bases at V and 7 bases at J, with 10 bases in the middle.

This rearrangement joins TRBV5-1 to TRBJ2-1, with TRBD2 matching 12 bases. CDR3 length: 17 amino acids. Germline trimming cut 2 bases from V and 6 bases from J; bases unmatched to any gene: 9. Germline V CDR1 and CDR2: SGHRS, YFSETQ. The CDR3 sequence: CASSFGLAGPMSNEQFF. CDR3 coding DNA: TGCGCCAGCAGCTTCGGACTAGCGGGGCCGATGAGCAATGAGCAGTTCTTC.

The rearrangement joins TRBV4-3 to TRBJ2-7, with 9 bases identical to TRBD1. The CDR3 runs 15 residues. V lost 3 bases to trimming and J lost 4 bases; unmatched junction nucleotides: 7. Germline CDR1 reads LGHNA; CDR2 reads YSLEER. The CDR3 sequence: CASSQAGTGTYEQYF. As DNA, the CDR3 is TGCGCCAGCAGCCAGGCCGGGACAGGGACTTACGAGCAGTACTTC.

The chain employs TRBV6-1 and TRBJ2-1; D is ambiguous. The germline V gene encodes CDR1 MNHNS and CDR2 SASEGT. V was clipped by 11 bases and J by 0 bases, with 14 bases between them. The CDR3 is 14 amino acids. DNA of the CDR3: TGTGCCTTGGCCCGGCTGCTCTCCTACAATGAGCAGTTCTTC. Translation: CALARLLSYNEQFF.